This T cell receptor (beta chain) was captured in a study of CD8 T cells in Susac syndrome. CD8+ and CD4+ T cells from blood underwent TCR beta sequencing, which was carried out in a high-throughput format. The CD8+ and CD4+ T cells were isolated magnetically using a negative isolation approach, whereas the TEMRA cells were enriched by FACS. Broader study findings: TCR sequencing and HLA analysis covered a relatively small number of individuals.

Deletions cut 2 bases from V and 4 bases from J, with 12 bases between. Germline CDR1 and CDR2: KGHSH and LQKENI. The CDR3 consists of 14 residues. A note on this clonotype: The antigen remains undetermined.

RNA totalling roughly 0.5 to 1 ug underwent reverse transcription with random hexamers. Amplification of TCR beta CDR3 spanned 54 Vbeta and 13 Jbeta via immunoSEQ multiplex PCR. TCRdb re-analysed the immunoSEQ multiplex PCR reads in MiXCR, keeping a single row per CDR3 protein. This repertoire shows 300,000 or so distinct CDR3 sequences, just over 90% found once; its top ten account for 0.06% to 0.075%. The TCR comes from a human donor with multiple sclerosis. Source material: CD4+ T cells from PBMCs. J is TRBJ2-7 and V is TRBV18; D perhaps matches TRBD2 (5 bases). CDR3 residues: CASSPTVATYEQYF. The CDR3 DNA sequence: TGTGCCAGCTCACCAACCGTAGCGACGTACGAGCAGTACTTC.